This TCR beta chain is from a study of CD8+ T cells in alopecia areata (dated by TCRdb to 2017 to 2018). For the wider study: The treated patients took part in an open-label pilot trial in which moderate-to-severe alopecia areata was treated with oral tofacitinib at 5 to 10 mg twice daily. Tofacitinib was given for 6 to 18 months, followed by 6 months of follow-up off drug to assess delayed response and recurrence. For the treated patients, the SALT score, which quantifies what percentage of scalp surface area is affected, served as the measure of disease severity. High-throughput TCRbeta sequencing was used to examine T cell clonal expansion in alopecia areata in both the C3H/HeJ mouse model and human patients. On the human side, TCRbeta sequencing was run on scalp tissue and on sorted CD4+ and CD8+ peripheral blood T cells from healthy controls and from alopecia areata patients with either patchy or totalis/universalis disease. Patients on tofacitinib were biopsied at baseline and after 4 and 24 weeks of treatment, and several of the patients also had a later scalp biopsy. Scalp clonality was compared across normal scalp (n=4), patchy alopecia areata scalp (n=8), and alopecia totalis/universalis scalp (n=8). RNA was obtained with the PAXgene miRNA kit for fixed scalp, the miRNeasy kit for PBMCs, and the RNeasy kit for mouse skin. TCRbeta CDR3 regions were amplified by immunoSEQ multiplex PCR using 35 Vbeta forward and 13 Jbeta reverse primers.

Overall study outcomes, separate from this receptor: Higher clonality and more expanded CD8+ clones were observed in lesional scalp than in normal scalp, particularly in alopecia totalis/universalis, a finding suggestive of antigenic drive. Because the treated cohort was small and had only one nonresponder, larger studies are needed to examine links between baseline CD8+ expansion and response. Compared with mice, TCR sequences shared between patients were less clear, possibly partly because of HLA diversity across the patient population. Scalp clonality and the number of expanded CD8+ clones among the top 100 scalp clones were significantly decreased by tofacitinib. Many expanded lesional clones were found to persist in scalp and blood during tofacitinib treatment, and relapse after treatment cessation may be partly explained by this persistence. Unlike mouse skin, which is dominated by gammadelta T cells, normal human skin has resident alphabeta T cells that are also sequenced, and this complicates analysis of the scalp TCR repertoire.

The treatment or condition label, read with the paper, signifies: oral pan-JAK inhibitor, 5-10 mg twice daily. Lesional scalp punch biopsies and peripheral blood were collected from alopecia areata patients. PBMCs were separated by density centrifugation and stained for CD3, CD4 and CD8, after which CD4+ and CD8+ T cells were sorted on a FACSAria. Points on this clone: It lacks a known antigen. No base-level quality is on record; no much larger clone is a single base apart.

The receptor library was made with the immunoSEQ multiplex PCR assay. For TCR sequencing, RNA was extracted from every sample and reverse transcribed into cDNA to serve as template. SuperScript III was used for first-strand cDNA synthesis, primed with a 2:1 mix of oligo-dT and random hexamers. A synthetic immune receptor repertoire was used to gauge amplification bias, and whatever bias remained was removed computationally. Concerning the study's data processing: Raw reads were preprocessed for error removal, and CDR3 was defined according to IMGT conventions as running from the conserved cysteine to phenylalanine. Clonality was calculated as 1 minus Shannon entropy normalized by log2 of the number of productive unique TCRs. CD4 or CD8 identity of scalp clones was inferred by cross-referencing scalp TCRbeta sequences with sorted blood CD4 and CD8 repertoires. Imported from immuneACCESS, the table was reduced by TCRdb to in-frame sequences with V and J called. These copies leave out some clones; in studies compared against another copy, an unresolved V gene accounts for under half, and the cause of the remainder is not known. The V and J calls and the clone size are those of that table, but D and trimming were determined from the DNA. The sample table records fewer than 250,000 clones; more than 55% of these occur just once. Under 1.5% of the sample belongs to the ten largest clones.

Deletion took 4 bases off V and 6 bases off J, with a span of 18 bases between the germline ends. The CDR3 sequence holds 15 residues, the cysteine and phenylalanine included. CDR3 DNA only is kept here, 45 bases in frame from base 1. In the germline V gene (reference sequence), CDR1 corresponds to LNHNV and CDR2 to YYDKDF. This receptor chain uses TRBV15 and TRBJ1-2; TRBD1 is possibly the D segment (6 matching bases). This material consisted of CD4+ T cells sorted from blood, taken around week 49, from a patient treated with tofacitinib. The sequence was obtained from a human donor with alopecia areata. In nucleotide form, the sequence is TGTGCCACCAGCATCAACAGGGAAGCGGAGGATGGCTACACCTTC. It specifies CATSINREAEDGYTF.